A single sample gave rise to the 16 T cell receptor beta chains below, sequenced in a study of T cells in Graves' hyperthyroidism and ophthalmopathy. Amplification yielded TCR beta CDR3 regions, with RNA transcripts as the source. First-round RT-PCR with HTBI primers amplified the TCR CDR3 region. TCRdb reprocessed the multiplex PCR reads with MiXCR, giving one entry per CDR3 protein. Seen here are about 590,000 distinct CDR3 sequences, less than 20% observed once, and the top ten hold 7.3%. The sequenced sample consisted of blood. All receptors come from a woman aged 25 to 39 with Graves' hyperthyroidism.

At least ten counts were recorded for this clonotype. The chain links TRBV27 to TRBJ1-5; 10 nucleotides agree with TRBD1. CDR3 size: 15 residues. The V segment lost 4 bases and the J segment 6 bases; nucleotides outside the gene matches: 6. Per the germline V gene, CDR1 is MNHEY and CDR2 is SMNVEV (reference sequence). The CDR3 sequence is CASSSSDRGLQPQHF. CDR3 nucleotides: TGTGCCAGCAGTTCCTCCGACAGGGGGCTTCAGCCCCAGCATTTT.

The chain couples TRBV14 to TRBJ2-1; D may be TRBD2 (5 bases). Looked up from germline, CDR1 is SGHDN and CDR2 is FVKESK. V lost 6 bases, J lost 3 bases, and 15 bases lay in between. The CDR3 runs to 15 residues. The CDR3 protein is CASRPTSGGYNEQFF. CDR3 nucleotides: TGTGCCAGCAGACCTACAAGCGGAGGCTACAATGAGCAGTTCTTC.

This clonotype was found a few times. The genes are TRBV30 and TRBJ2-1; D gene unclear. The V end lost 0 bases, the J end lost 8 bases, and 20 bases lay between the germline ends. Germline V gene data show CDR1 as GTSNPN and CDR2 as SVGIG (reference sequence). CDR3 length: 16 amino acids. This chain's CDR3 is CAWSVWVNPPLDEQFF. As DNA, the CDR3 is TGTGCCTGGAGTGTTTGGGTTAACCCCCCCCTGGATGAGCAGTTCTTC.

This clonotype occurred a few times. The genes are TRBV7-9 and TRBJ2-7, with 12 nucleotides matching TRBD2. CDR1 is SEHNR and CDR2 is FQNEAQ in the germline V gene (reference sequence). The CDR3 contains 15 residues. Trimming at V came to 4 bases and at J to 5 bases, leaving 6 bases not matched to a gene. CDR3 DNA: TGTGCCAGCAGCTCTTCTAGCGGGAGGGCGCACGAGCAGTACTTC. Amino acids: CASSSSSGRAHEQYF.

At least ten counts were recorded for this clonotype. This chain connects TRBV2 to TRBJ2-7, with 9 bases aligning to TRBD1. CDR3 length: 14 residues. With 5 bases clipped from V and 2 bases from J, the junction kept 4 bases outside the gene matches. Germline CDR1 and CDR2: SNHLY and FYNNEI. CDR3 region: CASSYGQGTYEQYF. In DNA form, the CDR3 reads TGTGCCAGCAGTTACGGACAGGGGACCTACGAGCAGTACTTC.

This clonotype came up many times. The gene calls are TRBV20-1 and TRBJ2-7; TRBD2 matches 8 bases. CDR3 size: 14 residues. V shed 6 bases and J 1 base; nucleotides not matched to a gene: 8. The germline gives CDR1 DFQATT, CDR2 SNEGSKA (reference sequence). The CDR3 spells CSAVSGRGSYEQYF. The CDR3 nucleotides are TGCAGTGCAGTAAGCGGGAGAGGGTCCTACGAGCAGTACTTC.

This CDR3 is CASRTAGVFTGELFF. For the CDR3, the DNA is TGTGCCAGCAGGACAGCGGGAGTGTTCACCGGGGAGCTGTTTTTT. This chain connects TRBV3-1 to TRBJ2-2; 8 bases are shared with TRBD2. This CDR3 comprises 15 residues. J lost 4 bases, V lost 6 bases, and 7 bases had no gene match. Germline V gene lookup returns CDR1 LGHDT and CDR2 YNNKEL (reference sequence).

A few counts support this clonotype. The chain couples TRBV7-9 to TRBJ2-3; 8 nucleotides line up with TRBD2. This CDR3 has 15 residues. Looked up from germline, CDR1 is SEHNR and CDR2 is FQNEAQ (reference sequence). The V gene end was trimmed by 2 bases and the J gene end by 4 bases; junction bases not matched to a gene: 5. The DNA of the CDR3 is TGTGCCAGCAGCTTAAAAGGACTAGCTGCAGATACGCAGTATTTT. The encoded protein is CASSLKGLAADTQYF.

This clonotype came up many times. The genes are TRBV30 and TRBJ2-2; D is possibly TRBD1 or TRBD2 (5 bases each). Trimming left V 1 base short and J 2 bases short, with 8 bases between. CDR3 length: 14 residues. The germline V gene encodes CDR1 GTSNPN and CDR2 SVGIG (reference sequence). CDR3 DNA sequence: TGTGCCTGGAGTGCAGGGACCAACACCGGGGAGCTGTTTTTT. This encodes CAWSAGTNTGELFF.

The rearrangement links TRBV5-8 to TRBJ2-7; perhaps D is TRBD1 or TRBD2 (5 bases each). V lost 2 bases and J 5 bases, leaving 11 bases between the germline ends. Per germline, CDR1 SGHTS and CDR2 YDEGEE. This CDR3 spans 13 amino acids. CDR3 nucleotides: TGTGCCAGCAGCTTTGCAGGGAGAGACGAGCAGTACTTC. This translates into CASSFAGRDEQYF.

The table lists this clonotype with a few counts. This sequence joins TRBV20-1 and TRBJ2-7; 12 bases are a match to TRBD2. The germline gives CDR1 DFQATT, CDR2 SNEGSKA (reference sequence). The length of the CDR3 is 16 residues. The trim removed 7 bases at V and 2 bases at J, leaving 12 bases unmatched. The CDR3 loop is CSGGTLAGGGTYEQYF. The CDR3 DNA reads TGCAGTGGGGGAACCCTAGCGGGAGGGGGGACCTACGAGCAGTACTTC.

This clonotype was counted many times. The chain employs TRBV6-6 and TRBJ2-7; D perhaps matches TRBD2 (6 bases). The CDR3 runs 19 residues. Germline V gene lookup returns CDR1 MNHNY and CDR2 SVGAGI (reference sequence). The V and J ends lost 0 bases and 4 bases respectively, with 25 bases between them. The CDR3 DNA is TGTGCCAGCAGTTACTCGCGGGGCCTAGGGAATGGGCCGCATTACGAGCAGTACTTC. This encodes CASSYSRGLGNGPHYEQYF.

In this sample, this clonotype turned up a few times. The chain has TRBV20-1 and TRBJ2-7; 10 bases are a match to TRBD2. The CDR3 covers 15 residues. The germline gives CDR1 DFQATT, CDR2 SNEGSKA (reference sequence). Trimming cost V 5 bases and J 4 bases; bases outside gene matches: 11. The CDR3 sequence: CSADGWLAGVYEQYF. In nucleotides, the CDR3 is TGCAGTGCTGACGGCTGGCTAGCGGGAGTGTACGAGCAGTACTTC.

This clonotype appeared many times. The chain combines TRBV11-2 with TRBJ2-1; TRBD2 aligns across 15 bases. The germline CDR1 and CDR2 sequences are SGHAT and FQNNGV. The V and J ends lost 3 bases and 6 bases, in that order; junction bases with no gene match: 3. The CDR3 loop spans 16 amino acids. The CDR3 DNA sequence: TGTGCCAGCAGCTTCCCGGGACTAGCGGGGGGCAATGAGCAGTTCTTC. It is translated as CASSFPGLAGGNEQFF.

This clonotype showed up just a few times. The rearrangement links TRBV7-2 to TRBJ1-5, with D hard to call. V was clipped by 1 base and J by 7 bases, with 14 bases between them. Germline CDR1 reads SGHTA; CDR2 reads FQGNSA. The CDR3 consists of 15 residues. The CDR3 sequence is CASSLVGELGQPQHF. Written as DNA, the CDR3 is TGTGCCAGCAGCTTAGTCGGCGAATTGGGGCAGCCCCAGCATTTT.

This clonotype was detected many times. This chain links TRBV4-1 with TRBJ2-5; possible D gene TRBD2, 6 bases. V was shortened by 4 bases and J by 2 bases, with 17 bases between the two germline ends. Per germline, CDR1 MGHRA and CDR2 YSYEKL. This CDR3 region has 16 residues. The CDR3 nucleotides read TGCGCCAGCAGCCCTACCCCCGGGCGGGAACAAGAGACCCAGTACTTC. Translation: CASSPTPGREQETQYF.